This T cell receptor (beta chain) was documented in a study of T-cell reconstitution after alpha-beta-depleted transplantation in children. Study-wide results and limits: There were some patients whose high TCRbeta diversity at day 60 came from surviving recipient T cells and thymic progenitors. A year had passed since transplant, and T-cell counts and diversity by then came mostly from newly produced T cells. Expanded graft clones numbering several hundred reportedly gave rise to alpha-beta T cells about two months after transplant.

Unique molecular identifiers were used to barcode this TCRbeta library. TCRdb re-called the PCR reads through MiXCR, storing one row per CDR3 protein. The sample includes nearly 350,000 distinct CDR3 sequences, about a sixth of them seen just once. With regard to this clonotype: The antigen remains undetermined.

Trimming left V 2 bases short and J 6 bases short, with 14 bases between. Germline CDR1 is SQVTM and CDR2 is ANQGSEA. There are 14 residues in the CDR3. The origin of this receptor is a male patient between 2 and 15 years old who had a stem cell transplant for acute lymphoblastic leukemia, so the T cells may come from the graft donor. The chain carries TRBV29-1 and TRBJ2-1; D might be TRBD2 (5 bases). This specimen consisted of PBMCs, mostly from graft donor cells, obtained 360 days after TCRalphabeta/CD19-depleted stem cell transplant. CDR3 bases: TGCAGCGTTGAACGGGATCTAGCTGGCAATGAGCAGTTCTTC. Its protein product is CSVERDLAGNEQFF.